The source of this T cell receptor beta chain is a study of T-cell memory formation after mild COVID-19 (dated by TCRdb to the early 2020s). In terms of the full investigation: TCR sequence clusters from the two donors were largely donor specific. In two donors, T-cell clones that expanded and contracted after mild COVID-19 were tracked by sequencing TCRalpha and TCRbeta repertoires over time. Two young, previously healthy adult volunteers made up the cohort, one male and one female.

Ficoll-Paque density gradient centrifugation was the method used to isolate PBMCs. TCRdb records Illumina NovaSeq 6000 as the sequencer. TCRalpha and TCRbeta cDNA libraries were built by 5'RACE with constant-segment primers, adding sample barcodes and unique molecular identifiers. RNA was extracted from every sample with Trizol reagent. Library amplification was performed in two PCR steps, and a second sample barcode and Illumina TruSeq adapters were introduced in the second step. Libraries were sequenced on an Illumina NovaSeq with 2 x 150 bp paired-end reads. The source study handled its data this way. Reads were demultiplexed and collapsed into UMI-guided consensus sequences with migec v1.2.7. Using mixcr v2.1.11, UMI consensuses were aligned to TRA and TRB V and J templates and then assembled into clonotypes. Expanded or contracted clonotypes were those called significant by both edgeR and NoisET, with noise models trained on biological replicates. edgeR calls used a false discovery rate-adjusted p below 0.01 and a log2 fold-change threshold of 1. As an exploratory analysis of dynamics, PCA with hierarchical clustering was applied to max-normalized trajectories of the 1000 most abundant clonotypes. The CD4 or CD8 phenotype of responding clones was assigned using the separately sequenced CD4+ and CD8+ repertoires. In TCRdb, the public reads were trimmed at Q25 with fastp and aligned with MiXCR, with productive beta chains retained. For every CDR3 protein sequence, its rows merge into one entry that carries the most common genes and DNA. TCRdb's processing, not the authors' own work, is the source of the V and J calls. Recorded for this sample are around 450,000 distinct CDR3 sequences; 20% to 25% of them occurred a single time. Roughly 9.7% of the sample belongs to the ten largest clones.

General study outcomes and caveats: Clones that contracted from day 15 to 85 showed balanced CD4/CD8 phenotypes, whereas a second wave of clones that expanded from day 15 to 37 leaned towards CD4+. Contracting CD4+ clones turned up mainly in the CM and EM memory subsets, whereas EMRA was where CD8+ clones were enriched. The second-wave clones that peaked on day 37 were not confirmed to be SARS-CoV-2 specific. Some responding clones were detected in pre-infection memory, suggesting pre-existing cross-reactive memory T cells joined the SARS-CoV-2 response. Only a couple of mild cases were covered by the study, and larger cohorts that include severe cases with pre-infection samples were considered necessary.

The CDR3 runs 14 residues from the cysteine to the phenylalanine. The DNA shown is the 42-base CDR3, in frame from base 1. The trim is 0 bases for V and 14 bases for J, with a gap of 17 bases between the germline ends. Looking up the germline V gene (reference sequence) yields CDR1 GTSNPN and CDR2 SVGIG. This clonotype was observed a few times. There is no known antigen for this receptor. Base qualities are not recorded, but no much larger clone differs from it by a single base. Sequenced input: PBMCs or a T cell subset sorted from them (not recorded which). The rearranged segments are TRBV30 and TRBJ1-6; the D gene cannot be resolved reliably. This TCR was recovered from an adult woman who had mild COVID-19 (a few samples of this study predate the infection). The sample titles of this study are shuffled in the database, so cell type and time point are left out; the donor was told from shared clones. The DNA reads TGTGCCTGGAGTGTAAAGGGAGCCTCCCGGGCCCTCCACTTT. Its amino acids are CAWSVKGASRALHF.